This is a list of T cell receptor beta chains from one sample in a study of T cell responses to AZD1222 COVID-19 vaccine. Repertoires were generated with immunoSEQ multiplex PCR, while TCRdb's copy carries only in-frame clones and drops some. The sample lists 200,000 or so clones, around 92% occurring once. The sample in question was peripheral blood, obtained on day 0 of AZD1222 vaccination. The receptors come from an adult in good health. The CDR3 runs from the conserved cysteine through the conserved F or W.

J gene	V gene	CDR3 protein
TRBJ2-2	TRBV2	CASSEARGTSGRGNGELFF
TRBJ1-1	TRBV24-1	CATVGGRGTEAFF
TRBJ1-2	TRBV2	CAGGRWAYGYTF
TRBJ2-5	TRBV12-3/TRBV12-4	CASSLRDQETQYF
TRBJ1-2	TRBV4-3	CASSQARGDGYTF
TRBJ1-2	TRBV7-2	CASSLGSSKYNYGYTF
TRBJ1-1	TRBV6-4	CASSDRYGEEAFF
TRBJ2-1	TRBV29-1	CSVWTGGPTNEQFF
TRBJ1-2	TRBV18	CASSPPVSEPYGYTF
TRBJ2-7	TRBV12-3/TRBV12-4	CASSRQLYEQYF
TRBJ2-1	TRBV2	CASSADRVAYNEQFF
TRBJ2-5	TRBV28	CASSLTQETQYF
TRBJ2-5	TRBV27	CATTSLRGGGETQYF
TRBJ1-1	TRBV10-2	CASSVGTEAFF
TRBJ2-7	TRBV18	CASSRLTQREMYF
TRBJ1-5	TRBV24-1	CATSQGVSQPQHF
TRBJ1-5	TRBV28	CASSLGGAGSNQPQHF
TRBJ2-7	TRBV3-1/TRBV3-2	CASSRRGTGGFEQYF
TRBJ2-3	TRBV6-5	CASSHTDTQYF
TRBJ1-4	TRBV5-8	CASSPGQGSTNEKLFF
TRBJ1-1	TRBV3-1/TRBV3-2	CASSQTSREAFF
TRBJ2-6	TRBV6-4	CASSDSYSGANVLTF
TRBJ1-6	TRBV3-1/TRBV3-2	CASSQGDRLNSPLHF
TRBJ1-1	TRBV6-5	CASSYGTRAEAFF
TRBJ1-3	TRBV6-6	CASSSGAGNTIYF
TRBJ2-1	TRBV18	CASSPEDQGLEQFF
TRBJ1-4	TRBV18	CASSIRGTPYEKLFF
TRBJ1-2	TRBV28	CAIETPDRASGYTF
TRBJ1-2	TRBV6-5	CASSYSIGAGYTF
TRBJ2-1	TRBV5-8	CASSLGARDEQFF
TRBJ1-4	TRBV5-5	CASSGPGQGRLVVEKLFF
TRBJ2-7	TRBV6-5	CASSPASSYEQYF
TRBJ1-1	TRBV19	CASKLSLSQGRNTEAFF
TRBJ2-1	TRBV7-9	CASSYQGGISSYNEQFF
TRBJ2-2	TRBV3-1/TRBV3-2	CASSHNTNTGELFF
TRBJ1-1	TRBV6-2/TRBV6-3	CASSYFLNTEAFF
TRBJ2-1	TRBV10-3	CAISEDLRDEQFF
TRBJ1-1	TRBV27	CASSLSIGSTEAFF
TRBJ2-6	TRBV3-1/TRBV3-2	CASSQDPAGPSSGANVLTF
TRBJ1-2	TRBV28	CASRPSGPYGYTF
TRBJ1-3	TRBV21-1	CASSDPGTGIRRVINTIYF
TRBJ1-2	TRBV27	CASSPIRAQTNYGYTF
TRBJ2-7	TRBV5-6	CASSLSSWRGYEQYF
TRBJ2-5	TRBV28	CASSSSGVVETQYF
TRBJ2-1	TRBV19	CASSPNGGGNEQFF
TRBJ2-2	TRBV7-6	CASSQGQHTGELFF
TRBJ2-5	TRBV5-1	CASSFLAEGETQYF
TRBJ1-1	TRBV28	CASSPTGGSDTEAFF
TRBJ2-1	TRBV4-1	CASSQPGQGYNEQFF
TRBJ1-2	TRBV19	CASSLVRGGDGYTF
TRBJ1-5	TRBV2	CASGVGSSNQPQHF
TRBJ2-5	TRBV5-1	CASSFSPKETQYF
TRBJ2-1	TRBV19	CASRPTGMTYNEQFF
TRBJ2-2	TRBV7-9	CASSLLEGAGELFF
TRBJ1-1	TRBV12-3/TRBV12-4	CASSLRLLTEAFF
TRBJ1-1	TRBV5-5	CASSWDRGQTEAFF
TRBJ2-2	TRBV6-5	CASSSDRGGELFF
TRBJ2-7	TRBV6-1	CASSEQNSYEQYF
TRBJ1-2	TRBV6-5	CASSTGTSGSYGYTF